This T cell receptor beta chain originates from a study of T cell repertoires in cytomegalovirus infection. Study-wide background: Indicated by public TCR beta signatures were CMV infection and matching HLA type.

MiXCR, applied by TCRdb to the reads, yields one record per CDR3 protein. The table lists roughly 990,000 distinct CDR3 sequences, approximately 30% of them singletons, with 13% in the top ten. Trimming stripped 7 bases from V and 2 bases from J, with 12 bases between. The CDR3 totals 14 residues. In germline, CDR1 is MNHEY, CDR2 SMNVEV (reference sequence). This clonotype was recorded a few times. The antigen remains unidentified. This rearrangement joins TRBV27 to TRBJ1-5, with D perhaps TRBD1 (5 bases). Sequencing was performed on cultured CD8+ T cells from PBMCs, taken from culture after CMV antigen stimulation. This TCR came from a human donor in good health (CMV status not recorded). Some clones in this sample may be carry-over from other donors' samples. In nucleotides, the CDR3 is TGTGCCAGCAAAACAGGTATCGGCAATCAGCCCCAGCATTTT. As protein: CASKTGIGNQPQHF.